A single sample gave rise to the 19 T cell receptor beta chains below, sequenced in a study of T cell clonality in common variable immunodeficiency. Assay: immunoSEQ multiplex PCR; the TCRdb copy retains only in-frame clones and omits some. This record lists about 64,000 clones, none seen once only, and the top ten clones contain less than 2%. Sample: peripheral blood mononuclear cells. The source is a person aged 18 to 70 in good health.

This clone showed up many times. The CDR3 here is CASSLVDSNYGYTF. The DNA read from the CDR3 is TGTGCCAGCAGCTTGGTAGACAGTAACTATGGC. The chain links TRBV5-5 to TRBJ1-2, with D perhaps TRBD1 (5 bases). The CDR3 is cut off 3 residues early in the read; its end comes from the germline J gene. The CDR3 totals 14 residues. Trimming removed 0 bases at V and 1 base at J, with 7 bases between. The germline gives CDR1 SGHKS, CDR2 YYEKEE (reference sequence).

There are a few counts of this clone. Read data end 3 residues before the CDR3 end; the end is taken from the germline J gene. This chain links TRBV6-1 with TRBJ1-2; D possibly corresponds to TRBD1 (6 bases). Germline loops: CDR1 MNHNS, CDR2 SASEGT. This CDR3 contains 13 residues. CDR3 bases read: TGTGCCAGCAGTGCGGACAGCCACAATGAC. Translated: CASSADSHND. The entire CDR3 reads CASSADSHNDYTF.

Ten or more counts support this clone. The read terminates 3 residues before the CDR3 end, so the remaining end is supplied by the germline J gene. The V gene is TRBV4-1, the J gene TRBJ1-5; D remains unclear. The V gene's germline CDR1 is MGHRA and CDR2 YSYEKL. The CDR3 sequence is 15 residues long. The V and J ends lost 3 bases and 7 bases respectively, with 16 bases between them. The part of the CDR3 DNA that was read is TGCGCCAGCAGCCAGATCGCAGGCTCCATGCAGCCC. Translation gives CASSQIAGSMQP. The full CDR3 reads CASSQIAGSMQPQHF.

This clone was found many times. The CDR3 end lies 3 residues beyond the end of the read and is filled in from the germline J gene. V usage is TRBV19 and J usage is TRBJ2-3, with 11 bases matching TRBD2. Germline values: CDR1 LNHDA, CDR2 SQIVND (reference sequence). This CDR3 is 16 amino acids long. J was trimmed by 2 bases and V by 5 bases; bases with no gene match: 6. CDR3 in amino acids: CASSSLAGGTTDTQYF. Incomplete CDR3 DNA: TGTGCCAGTAGTTCCCTAGCGGGAGGTACCACAGATACG.

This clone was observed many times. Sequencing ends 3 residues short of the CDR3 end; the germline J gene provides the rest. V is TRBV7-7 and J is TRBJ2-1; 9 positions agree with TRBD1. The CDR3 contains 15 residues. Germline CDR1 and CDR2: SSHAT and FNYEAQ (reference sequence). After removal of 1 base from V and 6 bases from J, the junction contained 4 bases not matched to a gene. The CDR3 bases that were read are TGTGCCAGCAGCTTAGGACAGGGGGTTGGCAATGAG. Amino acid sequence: CASSLGQGVGNE. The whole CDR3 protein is CASSLGQGVGNEQFF.

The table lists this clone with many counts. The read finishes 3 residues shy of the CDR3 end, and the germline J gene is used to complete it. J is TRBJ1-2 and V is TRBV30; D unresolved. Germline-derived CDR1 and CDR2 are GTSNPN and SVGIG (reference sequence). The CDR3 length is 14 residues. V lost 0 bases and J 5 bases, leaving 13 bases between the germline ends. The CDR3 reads CAWSVHSGSYGYTF. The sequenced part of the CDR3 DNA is TGTGCCTGGAGTGTACATTCGGGTTCATATGGC.

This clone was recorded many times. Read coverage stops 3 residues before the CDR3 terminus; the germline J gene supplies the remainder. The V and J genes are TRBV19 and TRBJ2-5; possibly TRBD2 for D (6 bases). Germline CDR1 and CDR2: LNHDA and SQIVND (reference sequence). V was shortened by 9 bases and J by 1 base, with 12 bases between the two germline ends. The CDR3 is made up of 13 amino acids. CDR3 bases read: TGTGCCAGCAGCAGGCGGGGCCAAGAGACC. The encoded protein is CASSRRGQET. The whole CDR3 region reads CASSRRGQETQYF. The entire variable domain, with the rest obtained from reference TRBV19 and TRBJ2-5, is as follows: DGGITQSPKYLFRKEGQNVTLSCEQNLNHDAMYWYRQDPGQGLRLIYYSQIVNDFQKGDIAEGYSVSREKKESFPLTVTSAQKNPTAFYLCASSRRGQETQYFGPGTRLLVL.

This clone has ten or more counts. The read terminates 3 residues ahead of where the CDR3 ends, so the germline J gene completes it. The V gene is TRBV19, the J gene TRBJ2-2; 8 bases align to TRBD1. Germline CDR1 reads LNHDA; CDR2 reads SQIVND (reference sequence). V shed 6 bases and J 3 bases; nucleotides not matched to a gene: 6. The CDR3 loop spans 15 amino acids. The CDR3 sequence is CASRPQGADTGELFF. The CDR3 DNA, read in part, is TGTGCCAGTAGGCCCCAGGGGGCAGACACCGGGGAG. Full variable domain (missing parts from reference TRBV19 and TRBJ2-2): DGGITQSPKYLFRKEGQNVTLSCEQNLNHDAMYWYRQDPGQGLRLIYYSQIVNDFQKGDIAEGYSVSREKKESFPLTVTSAQKNPTAFYLCASRPQGADTGELFFGEGSRLTVL.

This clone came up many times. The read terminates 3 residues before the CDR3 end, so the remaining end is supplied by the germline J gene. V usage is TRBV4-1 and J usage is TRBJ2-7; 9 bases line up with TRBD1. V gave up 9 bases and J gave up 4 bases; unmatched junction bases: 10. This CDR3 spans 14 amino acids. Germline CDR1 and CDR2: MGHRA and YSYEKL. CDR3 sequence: CASGPGTGQYEQYF. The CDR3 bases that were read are TGCGCCAGTGGACCCGGGACAGGGCAATACGAG.

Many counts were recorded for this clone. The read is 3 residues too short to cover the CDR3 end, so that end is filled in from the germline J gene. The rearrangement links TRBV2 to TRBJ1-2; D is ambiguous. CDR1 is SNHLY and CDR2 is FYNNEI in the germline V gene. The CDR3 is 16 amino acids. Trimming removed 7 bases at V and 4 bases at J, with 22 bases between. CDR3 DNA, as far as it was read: TGTGCCAGCATTGGGCAGGCTCGACGGTTGGGCTATGGC. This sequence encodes CASIGQARRLGYG. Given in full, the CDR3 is CASIGQARRLGYGYTF.

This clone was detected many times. CDR3 DNA (partial): TGTGCCAGCAGCCGGACAGGGGGATACTATGGC. This encodes CASSRTGGYYG. The full CDR3 protein is CASSRTGGYYGYTF. The genes are TRBV7-9 and TRBJ1-2, with 10 bases lining up with TRBD1. Read coverage stops 3 residues before the CDR3 terminus; the germline J gene supplies the remainder. CDR3 length equals 14 residues. Germline loops: CDR1 SEHNR, CDR2 FQNEAQ (reference sequence). The junction had 3 bases not matched to a gene; V was cut back by 5 bases and J by 3 bases.

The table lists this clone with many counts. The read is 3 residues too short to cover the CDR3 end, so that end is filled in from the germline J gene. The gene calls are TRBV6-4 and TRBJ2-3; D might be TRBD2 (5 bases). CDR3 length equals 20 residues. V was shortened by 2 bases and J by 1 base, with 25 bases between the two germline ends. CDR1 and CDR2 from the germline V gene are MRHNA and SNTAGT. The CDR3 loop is CASSDNSETIPIRRTDTQYF. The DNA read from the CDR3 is TGTGCCAGCAGTGACAATAGCGAAACAATCCCGATCCGCCGCACAGATACG.

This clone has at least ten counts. CDR3: CASSLAGHHEKLFF. The CDR3 DNA, read in part, is TGTGCCAGCAGCTTGGCGGGACACCACGAAAAA. The chain has TRBV5-6 and TRBJ1-4, with a weak D call TRBD1 (6 bases). The read halts 3 residues ahead of the CDR3 end, with the missing end drawn from the germline J gene. There are 14 residues in the CDR3. The germline CDR1 and CDR2 sequences are SGHDT and YYEEEE. Trimming took 0 bases from V and 8 from J, leaving 11 bases between them.

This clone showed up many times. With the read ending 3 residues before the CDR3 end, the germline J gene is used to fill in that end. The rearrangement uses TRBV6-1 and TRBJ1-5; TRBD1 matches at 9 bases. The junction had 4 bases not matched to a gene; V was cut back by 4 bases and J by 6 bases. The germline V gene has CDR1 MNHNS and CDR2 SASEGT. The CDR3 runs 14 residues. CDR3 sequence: CASSAGTGFQPQHF. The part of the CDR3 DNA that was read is TGTGCCAGCAGTGCCGGGACAGGGTTTCAGCCC.

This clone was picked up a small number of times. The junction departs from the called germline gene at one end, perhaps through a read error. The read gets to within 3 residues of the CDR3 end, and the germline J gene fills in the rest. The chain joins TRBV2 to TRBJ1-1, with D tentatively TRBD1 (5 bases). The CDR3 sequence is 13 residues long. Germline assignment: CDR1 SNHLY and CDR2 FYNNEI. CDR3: CASSAGQNTKAFF. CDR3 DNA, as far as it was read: TGTGCCAGCAGCGCGGGGCAGAACACTAAA. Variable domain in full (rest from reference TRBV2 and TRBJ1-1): EPEVTQTPSHQVTQMGQEVILRCVPISNHLYFYWYRQILGQKVEFLVSFYNNEISEKSEIFDDQFSVERPDGSNFTLKIRSTKLEDSAMYFCASSAGQNTKAFFGQGTRLTVV.

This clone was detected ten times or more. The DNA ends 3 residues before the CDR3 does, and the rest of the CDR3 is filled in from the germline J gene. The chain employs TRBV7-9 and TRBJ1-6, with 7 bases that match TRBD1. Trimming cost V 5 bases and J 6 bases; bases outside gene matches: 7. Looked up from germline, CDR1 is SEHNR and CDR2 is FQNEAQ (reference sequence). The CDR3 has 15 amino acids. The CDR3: CASSPSTGTNSPLHF. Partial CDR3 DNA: TGTGCCAGCAGCCCCTCGACAGGGACTAATTCACCC.

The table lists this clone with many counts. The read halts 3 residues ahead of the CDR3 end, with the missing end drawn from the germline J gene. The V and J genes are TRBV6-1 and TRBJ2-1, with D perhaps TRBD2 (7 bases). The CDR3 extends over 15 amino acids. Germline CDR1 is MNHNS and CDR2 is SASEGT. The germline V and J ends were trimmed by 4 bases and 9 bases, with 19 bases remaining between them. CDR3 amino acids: CASSGGGGSGSEQFF. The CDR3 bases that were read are TGTGCCAGCAGTGGGGGGGGCGGGAGTGGAAGTGAG.

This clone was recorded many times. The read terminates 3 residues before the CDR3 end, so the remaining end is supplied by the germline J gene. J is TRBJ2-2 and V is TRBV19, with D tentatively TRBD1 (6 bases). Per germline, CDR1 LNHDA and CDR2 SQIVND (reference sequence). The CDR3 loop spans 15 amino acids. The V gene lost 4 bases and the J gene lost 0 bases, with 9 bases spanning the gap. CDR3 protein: CASSSGQTNTGELFF. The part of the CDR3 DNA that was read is TGTGCCAGTAGTAGCGGACAGACGAACACCGGGGAG.

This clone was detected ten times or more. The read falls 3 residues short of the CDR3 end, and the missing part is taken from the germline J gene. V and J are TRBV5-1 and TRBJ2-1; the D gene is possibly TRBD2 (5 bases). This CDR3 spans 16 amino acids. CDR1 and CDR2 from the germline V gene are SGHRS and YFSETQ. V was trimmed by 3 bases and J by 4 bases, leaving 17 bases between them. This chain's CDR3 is CASSSPGSGYYNEQFF. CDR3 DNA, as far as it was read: TGCGCCAGCAGCTCCCCGGGGAGCGGATATTACAATGAG.